Listed below are T cell receptor beta chains from one sample, sequenced in a study of cytomegalovirus exposure and HLA in healthy donors. Method: immunoSEQ multiplex PCR; TCRdb's copy keeps in-frame clones and lacks some. Seen here are about 140,000 clones, 60% to 85% observed once, and the top ten hold 2.5% to 3.5%. Sample: PBMCs. These receptors originate from a male donor in good health and CMV-seronegative. Both conserved end residues are part of each CDR3. D genes are given only for firm matches. The listing skips clone size in some rows; elsewhere it reads once, few, many or a size class.

d_call j_call v_call clone_size cdr3_aa cdr3_nt
TRBD2 TRBJ2-7 TRBV30 . CAWSAGLGSQQYF TGTGCCTGGAGTGCGGGACTAGGTTCTCAGCAGTACTTC
TRBD2 TRBJ2-3 TRBV30 . CAWSVSLAGADTQYF TGTGCCTGGAGTGTTAGTCTAGCGGGAGCAGATACGCAGTATTTT
. TRBJ2-7 TRBV29-1 few CSARGASYEQYF TGCAGCGCCCGCGGAGCCTCCTACGAGCAGTACTTC
TRBD1 TRBJ1-2 TRBV6-6 . CASSRTGVPKTYGYTF TGTGCCAGCAGCAGGACAGGGGTACCGAAAACCTATGGCTACACCTTC
. TRBJ2-7 TRBV6-5 . CASSRVNSYEQYF TGTGCCAGCAGCCGGGTTAACTCCTACGAGCAGTACTTC
TRBD1 TRBJ1-2 TRBV6-1 . CASSDGGQGNYGYTF TGTGCCAGCAGTGACGGAGGACAGGGGAACTATGGCTACACCTTC
TRBD2 TRBJ2-3 TRBV4-3 . CASSQTRTTGGIADTQYF TGCGCCAGCAGCCAAACCCGTACCACGGGGGGGATTGCAGATACGCAGTATTTT
. TRBJ1-1 TRBV9 . CASSVEPGNTEAFF TGTGCCAGCAGCGTAGAGCCAGGGAACACTGAAGCTTTCTTT
TRBD1 TRBJ1-2 TRBV10-3 . CAISPGGNNYGYTF TGTGCCATCAGCCCAGGGGGCAACAACTATGGCTACACCTTC
TRBD1 TRBJ2-7 TRBV7-9 . CASSRDRDYEQYF TGTGCCAGCAGCCGGGACAGAGACTACGAGCAGTACTTC
. TRBJ1-4 TRBV11-2 . CASSLGLGSEKLFF TGTGCCAGCAGCTTAGGACTGGGTTCTGAAAAACTGTTTTTT
TRBD1 TRBJ1-2 TRBV30 . CAWSVGQGTWYGYTF TGTGCCTGGAGTGTAGGACAGGGGACATGGTATGGCTACACCTTC
. TRBJ2-7 TRBV10-2 . CASSDMGQVTYEQYF TGCGCCAGCAGTGATATGGGGCAGGTAACCTACGAGCAGTACTTC
. TRBJ1-1 TRBV18 . CASSPLDSNTEAFF TGTGCCAGCTCACCACTGGACTCGAACACTGAAGCTTTCTTT
. TRBJ2-5 TRBV7-2 once CASSLVLDGTQYF TGTGCCAGCAGCTTAGTACTAGATGGGACCCAGTACTTC
TRBD1 TRBJ1-2 TRBV6-6 few CASRGQKSNYGYTF TGTGCCAGCAGGGGACAGAAAAGTAACTATGGCTACACCTTC
TRBD1 TRBJ1-5 TRBV27 . CASSSSGQGPTAQHF TGTGCCAGCAGTTCTTCCGGACAGGGCCCCACGGCCCAGCATTTT
. TRBJ1-2 TRBV6-6 . CASSDGRDGGYTF TGTGCCAGTTCGGACGGGCGGGATGGCGGCTACACCTTC
TRBD1 TRBJ1-5 TRBV5-1 . CASSSGQENQPQHF TGCGCCAGCAGCTCGGGACAGGAAAATCAGCCCCAGCATTTT
TRBD1 TRBJ1-2 TRBV10-3 once CAISESEGAGGYTF TGTGCCATCAGTGAGTCTGAGGGGGCGGGAGGCTACACCTTC
. TRBJ2-2 TRBV5-1 few CASSLVQNTGELFF TGCGCCAGCAGCTTGGTCCAGAACACCGGGGAGCTGTTTTTT
TRBD1 TRBJ2-5 TRBV12-5 . CPSGGGQGLWETQYF TGTCCTAGTGGAGGGGGACAGGGGCTTTGGGAGACCCAGTACTTC